This T cell receptor (beta chain) was sequenced in a study of neoadjuvant anti-PD-1 for oral cavity cancer. Study results and limitations: Non-responders to neoadjuvant nivolumab had significantly more clonal PBMC T cells than responders.

The time point: after neoadjuvant nivolumab, at surgical resection. These newly diagnosed stage II-IVA oral cavity squamous cell carcinoma patients had no prior systemic or radiation treatment. Analysis of PBMCs was direct, with no culture step. The assay was immunoSEQ multiplex PCR, and TCRdb's table has in-frame clones only and misses some. The sample lists about 42,000 clones; about 76% were seen once. Of note for this clone: Its target is not known.

The CDR3 is 14 amino acids. Deletions cut 7 bases from V and 1 base from J, with 12 bases between. Germline CDR1 and CDR2: SNHLY and FYNNEI. The source material was PBMCs, sampled after nivolumab (anti-PD-1) treatment. V usage is TRBV2 and J usage is TRBJ2-3; possibly TRBD1 or TRBD2 for D (5 bases each). The TCR originated in a person aged 40-85 years with oral cavity squamous cell carcinoma. CDR3 amino acids: CASTPGTGTDTQYF. Written as DNA, the CDR3 is TGTGCCAGCACTCCCGGGACCGGCACAGATACGCAGTATTTT.